The clone carrying this T cell receptor (beta chain) was picked up many times. The length of the CDR3 is 14 residues. Germline CDR1 MNHNS, CDR2 SASEGT. Between the trimmed V and J ends, which lost 2 bases and 4 bases, there was a span of 11 bases. This sample was taken from a study of T cells after yellow fever vaccination. TCRdb re-called the 5' RACE reads through MiXCR, storing one row per CDR3 protein. The sample has more than 95,000 distinct CDR3 sequences, around 7.2% seen once. This chain joins TRBV6-1 and TRBJ1-1, with D tentatively TRBD1 (6 bases). The receptor's source is a man between 18 and 29 years old who received the YFV17D yellow fever vaccine. Sequences were derived from CD4+ T cells sorted from PBMCs, sampled roughly 47 days after the first yellow fever vaccination. The CDR3 DNA reads as TGTGCCAGCAGTGAACAGGGGCCAGCCACTGAAGCTTTCTTT. Amino acids: CASSEQGPATEAFF.